The 11 T cell receptor beta chains in this list originate from one sample, sequenced in a study of T-cell memory formation after mild COVID-19. From the 5' RACE reads, TCRdb called clonotypes with MiXCR, one entry per CDR3 protein. Here the sample spans 200,000 to 300,000 distinct CDR3 sequences, roughly 14% being singletons. Material for sequencing was PBMCs or a T cell subset sorted from them (not recorded which). The receptor source for this set is an adult woman who had mild COVID-19 (a few samples of this study predate the infection). Cell type and time point are not known.

This clonotype was seen a handful of times. The genes are TRBV5-1 and TRBJ1-3; D might be TRBD1 (5 bases). Germline V gives CDR1 SGHRS, CDR2 YFSETQ. With 3 bases removed from V and 0 bases from J, the gap between germline ends came to 10 bases. This CDR3 has 15 amino acids. The DNA of the CDR3 is TGCGCCAGCAGCTATAACGGGGGCTCTGGAAACACCATATATTTT. Translating it yields CASSYNGGSGNTIYF.

The rearrangement links TRBV15 to TRBJ1-5; D gene uncertain. V lost 0 bases and J 6 bases, leaving 9 bases between the germline ends. The CDR3 spans 14 residues. The germline gives CDR1 LNHNV, CDR2 YYDKDF (reference sequence). CDR3 amino acids: CATSRDKGFQPQHF. The CDR3 region has the DNA TGTGCCACCAGCAGAGATAAAGGGTTTCAGCCCCAGCATTTT.

This clonotype has just a few counts. V and J are TRBV3-1 and TRBJ2-1; no definite D call. The CDR3 totals 12 residues. Germline CDR1 is LGHDT and CDR2 is YNNKEL (reference sequence). Trimming took 4 bases from V and 10 from J, leaving 11 bases between them. The CDR3 reads CASSLGYGEQFF. The CDR3 DNA follows: TGTGCCAGCAGCCTGGGATATGGGGAGCAGTTCTTC.

This clonotype came up a few times. The gene calls are TRBV19 and TRBJ2-2; no reliable D call. Trimming left V 6 bases short and J 0 bases short, with 8 bases between. The CDR3 is 14 amino acids. Germline V gene lookup returns CDR1 LNHDA and CDR2 SQIVND (reference sequence). CDR3 amino acids: CASREASNTGELFF. CDR3 coding DNA: TGTGCCAGTAGAGAGGCCTCGAACACCGGGGAGCTGTTTTTT. The full variable domain, rest sourced from reference TRBV19 and TRBJ2-2, is DGGITQSPKYLFRKEGQNVTLSCEQNLNHDAMYWYRQDPGQGLRLIYYSQIVNDFQKGDIAEGYSVSREKKESFPLTVTSAQKNPTAFYLCASREASNTGELFFGEGSRLTVL.

J is TRBJ2-5 and V is TRBV19; D is unclear. This CDR3 spans 15 amino acids. The germline V and J ends were trimmed by 0 bases and 2 bases, with 10 bases remaining between them. Germline CDR1 reads LNHDA; CDR2 reads SQIVND (reference sequence). CDR3 in amino acids: CASSIDVTAQETQYF. CDR3 in DNA: TGTGCCAGTAGTATAGATGTCACAGCTCAAGAGACCCAGTACTTC.

The rearrangement uses TRBV19 and TRBJ2-7; D unclear. Trimming removed 1 base at V and 1 base at J, with 17 bases between. Germline V CDR1 and CDR2: LNHDA, SQIVND (reference sequence). The CDR3 contains 17 residues. The CDR3 bases are TGTGCCAGTAGTATAGCCGTATCCCAGACTGCTTCCTACGAGCAGTACTTC. Amino acids: CASSIAVSQTASYEQYF.

This sequence joins TRBV12-3 or TRBV12-4 and TRBJ1-5; D unresolved. The CDR3 consists of 13 residues. V was cut by 6 bases and J by 5 bases, with 11 bases left in between. CDR3 in amino acids: CASSNDPHQPQHF. The CDR3 bases are TGTGCCAGCAGCAACGACCCGCATCAGCCCCAGCATTTT.

This chain connects TRBV20-1 to TRBJ2-3; D uncertain. The V and J ends lost 0 bases and 11 bases respectively, with 12 bases between them. The CDR3 extends over 12 amino acids. CDR1 and CDR2 from the germline V gene are DFQATT and SNEGSKA (reference sequence). The CDR3 region is CSARDHRQLQYF. CDR3 bases: TGCAGTGCTAGAGATCATCGTCAATTGCAGTATTTT.

The V call is TRBV7-2, the J call TRBJ2-7; 7 bases are a match to TRBD1. J lost 6 bases, V lost 5 bases, and 4 bases had no gene match. The CDR3 consists of 12 residues. Germline V lookup: CDR1 SGHTA, CDR2 FQGNSA. The CDR3 region has the DNA TGTGCCAGCAGCGTGTACAGGGGCGAGCAGTACTTC. As protein: CASSVYRGEQYF.

This clonotype was observed at least ten times. The chain recombines TRBV7-2 with TRBJ2-1, with D perhaps matching TRBD2 (5 bases). The CDR3 loop spans 16 amino acids. Germline V gene sequence: CDR1 SGHTA, CDR2 FQGNSA. V shed 6 bases and J shed 7 bases, with 22 bases lying between them. CDR3 protein: CASSPRGRLGLNEQFF. The CDR3 DNA reads as TGTGCCAGCAGTCCACGCGGGCGCCTTGGCTTGAATGAGCAGTTCTTC.

The table lists this clonotype with many counts. The chain employs TRBV24-1 and TRBJ2-5, with a possible D match to TRBD2 (5 bases). Trimming took off 3 bases at V and 2 bases at J, with 12 bases between the two ends. CDR3 length: 15 residues. Germline V lookup: CDR1 KGHDR, CDR2 SFDVKD. CDR3 DNA: TGTGCCACCAGTGATCGATGGGAGAGACAAGAGACCCAGTACTTC. It encodes CATSDRWERQETQYF.